This T cell receptor (beta chain) was sequenced for a study of beta chain features in type 1 diabetes. Study findings and constraints: TCRB CDR3 length was moderately but significantly reduced in all four CD4+ subsets of Type 1 diabetes patients.

Expressed TCRB transcripts were sequenced after all isolated RNA was converted to cDNA. Only in-frame clones appear in the TCRdb table, and some are missing; sequencing was by immunoSEQ multiplex PCR. The sample shows around 500,000 clones, about an eighth of them seen only once. As regards this clone: Its antigen is as yet unknown.

The germline V and J ends were trimmed by 0 bases and 3 bases, with 13 bases remaining between them. The CDR3 is made up of 15 amino acids. CDR1 is GTSNPN, CDR2 SVGIG, per germline (reference sequence). Sorting that relied on CD45RO/CCR7/CD25/CD127/CD95/CD27 yielded CD4+ naive, central memory, regulatory and stem cell-like memory cells. Sequencing was carried out using naive CD4+ T cells from blood. The chain uses TRBV30 and TRBJ2-3; D possibly corresponds to TRBD2 (6 bases). This receptor was taken from a woman aged 18-30 years in good health. The CDR3 spells CAWSVGGRRTDTQYF. The CDR3 nucleotides read TGTGCCTGGAGTGTAGGAGGGAGGAGGACAGATACGCAGTATTTT.